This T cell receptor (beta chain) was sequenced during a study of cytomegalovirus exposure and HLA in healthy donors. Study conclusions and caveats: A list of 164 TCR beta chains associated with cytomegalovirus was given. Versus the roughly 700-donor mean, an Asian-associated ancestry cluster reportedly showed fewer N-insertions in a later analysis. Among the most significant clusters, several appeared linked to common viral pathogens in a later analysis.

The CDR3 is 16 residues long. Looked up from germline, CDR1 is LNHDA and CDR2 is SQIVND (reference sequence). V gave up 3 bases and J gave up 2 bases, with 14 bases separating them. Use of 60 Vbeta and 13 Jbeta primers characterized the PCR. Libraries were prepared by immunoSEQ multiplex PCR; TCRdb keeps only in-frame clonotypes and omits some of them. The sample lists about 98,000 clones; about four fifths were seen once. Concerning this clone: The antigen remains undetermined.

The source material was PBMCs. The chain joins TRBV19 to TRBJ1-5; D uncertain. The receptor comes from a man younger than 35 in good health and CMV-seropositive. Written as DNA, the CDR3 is TGTGCCAGTAGTATTTGGAGGTCTGGGGGCAATCAGCCCCAGCATTTT. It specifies CASSIWRSGGNQPQHF.